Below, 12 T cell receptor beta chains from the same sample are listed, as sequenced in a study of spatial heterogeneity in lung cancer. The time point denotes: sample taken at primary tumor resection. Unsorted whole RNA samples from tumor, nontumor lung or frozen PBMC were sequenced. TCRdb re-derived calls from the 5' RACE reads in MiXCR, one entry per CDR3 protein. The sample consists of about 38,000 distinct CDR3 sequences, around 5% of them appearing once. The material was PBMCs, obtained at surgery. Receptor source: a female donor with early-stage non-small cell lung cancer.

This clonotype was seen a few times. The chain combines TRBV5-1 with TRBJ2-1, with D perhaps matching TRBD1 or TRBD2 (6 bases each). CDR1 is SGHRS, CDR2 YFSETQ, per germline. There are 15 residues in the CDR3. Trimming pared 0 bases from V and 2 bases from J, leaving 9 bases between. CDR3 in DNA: TGCGCCAGCAGCTTGGTGGGGGGCCCCTACAATGAGCAGTTCTTC. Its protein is CASSLVGGPYNEQFF.

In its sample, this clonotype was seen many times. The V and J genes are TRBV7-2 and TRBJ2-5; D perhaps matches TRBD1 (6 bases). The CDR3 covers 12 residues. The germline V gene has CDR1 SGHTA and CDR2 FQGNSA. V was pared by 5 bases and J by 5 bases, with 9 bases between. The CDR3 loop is CASSRTAETQYF. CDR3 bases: TGTGCCAGCAGCCGGACAGCTGAGACCCAGTACTTC.

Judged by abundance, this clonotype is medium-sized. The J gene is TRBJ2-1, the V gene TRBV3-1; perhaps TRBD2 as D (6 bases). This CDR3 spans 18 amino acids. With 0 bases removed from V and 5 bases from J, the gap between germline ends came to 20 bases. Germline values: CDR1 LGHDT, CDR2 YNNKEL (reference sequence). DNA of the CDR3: TGTGCCAGCAGCCAAGAGGGGGGAATTGGTACGGGGCACAATGAGCAGTTCTTC. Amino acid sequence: CASSQEGGIGTGHNEQFF.

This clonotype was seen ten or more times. The CDR3 region is CSVGTMGNTQYF. As DNA, the CDR3 is TGCAGCGTTGGTACAATGGGAAATACGCAGTATTTT. The V call is TRBV29-1, the J call TRBJ2-3; D is ambiguous. This CDR3 has 12 amino acids. Trimming cost V 4 bases and J 7 bases, with 12 bases left between them. Germline CDR1 SQVTM, CDR2 ANQGSEA.

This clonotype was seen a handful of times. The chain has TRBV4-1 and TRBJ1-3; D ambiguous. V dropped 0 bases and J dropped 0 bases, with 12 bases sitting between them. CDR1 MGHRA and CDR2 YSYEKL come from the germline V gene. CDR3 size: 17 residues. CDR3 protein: CASSQDRGSSSGNTIYF. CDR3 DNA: TGCGCCAGCAGCCAAGACCGCGGGTCGAGCTCTGGAAACACCATATATTTT.

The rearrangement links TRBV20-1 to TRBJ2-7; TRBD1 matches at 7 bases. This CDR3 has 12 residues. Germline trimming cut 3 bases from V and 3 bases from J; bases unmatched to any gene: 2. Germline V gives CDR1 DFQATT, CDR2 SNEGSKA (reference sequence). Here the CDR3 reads CSARGQSYEQYF. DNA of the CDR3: TGCAGTGCTAGGGGACAGAGCTACGAGCAGTACTTC.

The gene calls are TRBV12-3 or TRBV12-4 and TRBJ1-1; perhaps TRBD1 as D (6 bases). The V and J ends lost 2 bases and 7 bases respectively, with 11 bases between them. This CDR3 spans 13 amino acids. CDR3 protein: CASSLLGALEAFF. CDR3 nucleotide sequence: TGTGCCAGCAGTTTATTGGGGGCGCTTGAAGCTTTCTTT.

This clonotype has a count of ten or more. CDR3 coding DNA: TGTGCCACCCTAAGGGGGGTTTGGGATCAGCCCCAGCATTTT. It encodes CATLRGVWDQPQHF. The chain combines TRBV6-1 with TRBJ1-5; tentatively, D is TRBD1 (6 bases). The CDR3 length is 14 residues. Trimming removed 10 bases from V and 5 bases from J, with 18 bases in between. The germline V gene has CDR1 MNHNS and CDR2 SASEGT.

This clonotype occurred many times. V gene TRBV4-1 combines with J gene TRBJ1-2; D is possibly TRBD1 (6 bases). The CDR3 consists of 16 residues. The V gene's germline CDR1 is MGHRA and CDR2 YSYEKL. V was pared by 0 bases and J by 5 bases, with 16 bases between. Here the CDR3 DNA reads TGCGCCAGCAGCCAAGATCTCCGGACAGAAGCGTATGGCTACACCTTC. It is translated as CASSQDLRTEAYGYTF.

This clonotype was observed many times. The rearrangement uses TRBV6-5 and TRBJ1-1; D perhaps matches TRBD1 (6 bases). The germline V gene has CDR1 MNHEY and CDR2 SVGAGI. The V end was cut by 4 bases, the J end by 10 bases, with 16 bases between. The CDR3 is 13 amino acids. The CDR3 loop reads CASSSAGVQAAFF. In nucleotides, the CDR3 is TGTGCCAGCAGTTCCGCAGGGGTCCAGGCAGCTTTCTTT.

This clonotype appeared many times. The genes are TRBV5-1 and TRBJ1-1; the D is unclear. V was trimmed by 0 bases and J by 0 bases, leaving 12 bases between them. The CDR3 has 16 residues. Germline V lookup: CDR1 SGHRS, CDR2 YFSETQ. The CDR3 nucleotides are TGCGCCAGCAGCTTGGGAGGGTGGCAGATGAACACTGAAGCTTTCTTT. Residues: CASSLGGWQMNTEAFF.

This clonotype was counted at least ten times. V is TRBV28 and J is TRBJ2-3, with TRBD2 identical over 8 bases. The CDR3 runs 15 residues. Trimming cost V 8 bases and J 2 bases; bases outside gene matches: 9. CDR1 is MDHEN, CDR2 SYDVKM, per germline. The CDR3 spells CASVGASGFTDTQYF. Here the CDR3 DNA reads TGTGCCAGCGTCGGGGCTAGCGGGTTCACAGATACGCAGTATTTT.